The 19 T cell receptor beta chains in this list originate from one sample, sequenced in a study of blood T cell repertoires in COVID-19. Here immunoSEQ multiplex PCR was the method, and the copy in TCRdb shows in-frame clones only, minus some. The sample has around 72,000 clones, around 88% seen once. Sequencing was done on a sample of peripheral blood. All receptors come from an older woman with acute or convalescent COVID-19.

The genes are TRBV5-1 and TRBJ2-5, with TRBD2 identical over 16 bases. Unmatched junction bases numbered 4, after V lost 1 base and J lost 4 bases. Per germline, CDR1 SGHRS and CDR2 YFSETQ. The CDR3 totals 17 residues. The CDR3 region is CASSLPGLAGGTETQYF. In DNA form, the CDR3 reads TGCGCCAGCAGCTTGCCGGGACTAGCGGGAGGGACAGAGACCCAGTACTTC.

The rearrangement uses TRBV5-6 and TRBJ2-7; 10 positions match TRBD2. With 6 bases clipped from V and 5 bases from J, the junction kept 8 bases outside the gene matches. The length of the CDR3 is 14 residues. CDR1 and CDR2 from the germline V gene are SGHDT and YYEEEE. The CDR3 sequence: CASNPSGREDEQYF. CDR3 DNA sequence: TGTGCCAGCAACCCTAGCGGGAGAGAAGACGAGCAGTACTTC.

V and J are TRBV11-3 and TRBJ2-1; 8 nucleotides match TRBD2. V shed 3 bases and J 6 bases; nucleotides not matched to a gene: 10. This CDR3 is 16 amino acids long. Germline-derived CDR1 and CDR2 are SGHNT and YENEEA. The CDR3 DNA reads TGTGCCAGCAGCTTCCGGAGCGGGAGAGGCGGCAATGAGCAGTTCTTC. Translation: CASSFRSGRGGNEQFF.

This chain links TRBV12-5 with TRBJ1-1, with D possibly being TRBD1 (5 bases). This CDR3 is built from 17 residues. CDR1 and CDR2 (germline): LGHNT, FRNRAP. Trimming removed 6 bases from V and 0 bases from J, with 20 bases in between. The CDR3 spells CASGWGDSLNLNTEAFF. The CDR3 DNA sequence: TGTGCTAGTGGGTGGGGCGACAGTCTTAACCTGAACACTGAAGCTTTCTTT.

CDR3 DNA: TGTGCCAGCAGTTTGCCCCCGGGACAACCCAAAAACATTCAGTACTTC. It codes for CASSLPPGQPKNIQYF. V and J are TRBV28 and TRBJ2-4, with D perhaps matching TRBD1 (6 bases). Germline V gene data show CDR1 as MDHEN and CDR2 as SYDVKM. The CDR3 consists of 16 residues. V lost 3 bases and J lost 2, with 14 bases in between.

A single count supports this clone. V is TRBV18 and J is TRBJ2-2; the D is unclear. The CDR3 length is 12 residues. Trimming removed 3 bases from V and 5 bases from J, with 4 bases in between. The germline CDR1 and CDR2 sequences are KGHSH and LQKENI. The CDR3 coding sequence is TGTGCCAGCTCACCTTATACCGGGGAGCTGTTTTTT. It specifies CASSPYTGELFF.

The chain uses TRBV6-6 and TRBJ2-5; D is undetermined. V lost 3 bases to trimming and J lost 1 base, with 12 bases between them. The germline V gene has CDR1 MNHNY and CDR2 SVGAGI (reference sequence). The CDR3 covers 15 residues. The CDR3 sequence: CASSYSRSAQETQYF. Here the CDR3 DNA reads TGTGCCAGCAGTTATTCCCGGAGTGCCCAAGAGACCCAGTACTTC.

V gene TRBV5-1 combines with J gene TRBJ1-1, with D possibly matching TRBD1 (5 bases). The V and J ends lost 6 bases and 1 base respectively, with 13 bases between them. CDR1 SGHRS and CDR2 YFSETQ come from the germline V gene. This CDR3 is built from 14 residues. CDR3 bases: TGCGCCAGCACCCAATCCGGGGGGAACACTGAAGCTTTCTTT. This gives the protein CASTQSGGNTEAFF.

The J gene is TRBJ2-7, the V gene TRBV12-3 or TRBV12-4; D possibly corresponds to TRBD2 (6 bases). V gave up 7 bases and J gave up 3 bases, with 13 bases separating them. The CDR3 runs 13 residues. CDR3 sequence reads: CASNPGRDYEQYF. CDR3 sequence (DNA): TGTGCCAGCAACCCTGGGCGGGACTACGAGCAGTACTTC.

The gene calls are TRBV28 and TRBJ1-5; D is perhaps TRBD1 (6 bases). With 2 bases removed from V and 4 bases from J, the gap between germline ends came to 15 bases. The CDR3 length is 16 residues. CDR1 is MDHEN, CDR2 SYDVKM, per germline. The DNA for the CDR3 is TGTGCCAGCAGTTTAGGTCTGGCAGGGGAAAATCAGCCCCAGCATTTT. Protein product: CASSLGLAGENQPQHF.

This CDR3 is CASSLVGRAGIETQYF. The DNA for the CDR3 is TGTGCCAGCAGCTTGGTCGGTCGGGCAGGGATAGAGACCCAGTACTTC. The rearrangement uses TRBV5-4 and TRBJ2-5, with D possibly matching TRBD1 (5 bases). Trimming left V 0 bases short and J 4 bases short, with 16 bases between. The germline V gene encodes CDR1 SGHNT and CDR2 YYREEE (reference sequence). CDR3 length equals 16 residues.

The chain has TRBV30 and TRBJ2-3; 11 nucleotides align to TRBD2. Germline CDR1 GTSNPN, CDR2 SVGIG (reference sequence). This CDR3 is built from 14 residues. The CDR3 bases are TGTGGGGGAGGAGGGACTAGCGGAACAGATACGCAGTATTTT. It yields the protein CGGGGTSGTDTQYF.

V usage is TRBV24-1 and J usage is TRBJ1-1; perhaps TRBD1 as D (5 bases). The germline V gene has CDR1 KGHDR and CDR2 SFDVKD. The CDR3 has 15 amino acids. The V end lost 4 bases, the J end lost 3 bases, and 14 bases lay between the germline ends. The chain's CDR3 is CATSDSGTFDTEAFF. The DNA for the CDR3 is TGTGCCACCAGTGACAGCGGGACGTTCGACACTGAAGCTTTCTTT.

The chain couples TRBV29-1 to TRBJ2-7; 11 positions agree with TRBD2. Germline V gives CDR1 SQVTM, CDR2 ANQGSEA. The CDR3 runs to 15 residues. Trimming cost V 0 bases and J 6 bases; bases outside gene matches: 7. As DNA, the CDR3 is TGCAGCGTTGAAGATAGGGCTAGCGGGAGGCGCGAGCAGTACTTC. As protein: CSVEDRASGRREQYF.

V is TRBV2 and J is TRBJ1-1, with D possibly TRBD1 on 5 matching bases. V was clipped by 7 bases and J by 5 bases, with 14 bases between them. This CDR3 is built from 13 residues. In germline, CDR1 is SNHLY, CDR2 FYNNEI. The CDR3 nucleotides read TGTGCCAGCACGCAGGGACGGGGGACTGAAGCTTTCTTT. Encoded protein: CASTQGRGTEAFF. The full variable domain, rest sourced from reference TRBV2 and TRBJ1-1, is EPEVTQTPSHQVTQMGQEVILRCVPISNHLYFYWYRQILGQKVEFLVSFYNNEISEKSEIFDDQFSVERPDGSNFTLKIRSTKLEDSAMYFCASTQGRGTEAFFGQGTRLTVV.

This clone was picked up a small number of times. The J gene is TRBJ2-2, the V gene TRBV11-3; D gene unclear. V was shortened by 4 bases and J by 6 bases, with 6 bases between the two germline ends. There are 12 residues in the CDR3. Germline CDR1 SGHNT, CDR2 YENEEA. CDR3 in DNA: TGTGCCAGCAGCTCTTTGTCCGGGGAGCTGTTTTTT. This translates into CASSSLSGELFF.

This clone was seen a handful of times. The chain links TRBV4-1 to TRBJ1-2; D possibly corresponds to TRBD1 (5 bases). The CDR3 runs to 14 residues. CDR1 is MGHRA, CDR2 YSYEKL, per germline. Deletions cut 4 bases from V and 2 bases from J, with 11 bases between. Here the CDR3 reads CASSPGTANYGYTF. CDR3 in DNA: TGCGCCAGCAGCCCCGGGACTGCCAACTATGGCTACACCTTC.

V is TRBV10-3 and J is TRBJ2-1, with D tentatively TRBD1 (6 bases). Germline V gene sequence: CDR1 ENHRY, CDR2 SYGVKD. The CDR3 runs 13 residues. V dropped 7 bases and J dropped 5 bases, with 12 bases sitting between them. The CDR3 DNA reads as TGTGCCATCACCCGGGACAATGACAATGAGCAGTTCTTC. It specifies CAITRDNDNEQFF.

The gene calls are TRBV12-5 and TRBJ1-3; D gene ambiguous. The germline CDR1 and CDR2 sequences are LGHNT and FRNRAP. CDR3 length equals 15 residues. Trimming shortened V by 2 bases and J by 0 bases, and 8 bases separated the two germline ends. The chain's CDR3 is CASGLPAASGNTIYF. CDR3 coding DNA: TGTGCTAGTGGTTTGCCTGCGGCCTCTGGAAACACCATATATTTT.